The 2 T cell receptor beta chains presented below share a single source sample, sequenced in a study of cytomegalovirus exposure and HLA in healthy donors. PCR used 60 Vbeta primers and 13 Jbeta primers. The repertoire was sequenced with immunoSEQ multiplex PCR; TCRdb's copy has only in-frame clones and lacks some. The profile covers 150,000 to 200,000 clones, with around three quarters appearing a single time and 2.5% to 3.5% taken by the ten largest. The sample consisted of PBMCs. These receptor sequences come from a male donor in good health and CMV-seronegative.

The chain has TRBV7-3 and TRBJ2-3, with TRBD2 identical over 11 bases. Losses at the gene ends were 3 bases for V and 2 bases for J; bases not matched to a gene: 1. Germline V CDR1 and CDR2: SGHTA, FQGTGA. The CDR3 consists of 15 residues. CDR3 DNA sequence: TGTGCCAGCAGCTTTAGCGGGGGGGCCACAGATACGCAGTATTTT. It translates to CASSFSGGATDTQYF. Using reference TRBV7-3 and TRBJ2-3 for the parts outside the CDR3, the full variable domain is GAGVSQTPSNKVTEKGKYVELRCDPISGHTALYWYRQSLGQGPEFLIYFQGTGAADDSGLPNDRFFAVRPEGSVSTLKIQRTERGDSAVYLCASSFSGGATDTQYFGPGTRLTVL.

The chain joins TRBV28 to TRBJ1-6; 10 positions match TRBD1. The length of the CDR3 is 17 residues. The germline V gene has CDR1 MDHEN and CDR2 SYDVKM. The trim removed 1 base at V and 12 bases at J, leaving 12 bases unmatched. The CDR3 DNA sequence: TGTGCCAGCAGTTTATCTTGGGGGACAGGGGTGATTAGACCCCTCCACTTT. This translates into CASSLSWGTGVIRPLHF.